This T cell receptor beta chain was sequenced for a study of cytomegalovirus exposure and HLA in healthy donors. Study-wide findings and caveats: An analysis was carried out at a later point. It showed that HLA-associated TCR beta chains were more clonally expanded than equally common non-associated chains. Earlier results showed most TCR beta V segments being productive about 90% or about 30% of the time.

PCR was performed using 60 Vbeta and 13 Jbeta primers. Profiling relied on immunoSEQ multiplex PCR, and the TCRdb table lists in-frame clones only, not all of them. The sample has some 150,000 clones, around 81% seen once; the top ten hold roughly 5.9%. It was healthy bone marrow donors who served as donors. To note about this clone: Its matching antigen is unknown.

This receptor was identified in a middle-aged woman in good health and CMV-seropositive. The specimen sequenced was PBMCs.

In DNA, the CDR3 is TGTGCCAGCTCACCGACCGACAGTCTCAATCAGCCCCAGCATTTT. Translated: CASSPTDSLNQPQHF. This chain links TRBV18 with TRBJ1-5; tentative D call: TRBD1 (5 bases). The CDR3 is made up of 15 amino acids. Deletions cut 3 bases from V and 3 bases from J, with 12 bases between. Germline CDR1 and CDR2: KGHSH and LQKENI.